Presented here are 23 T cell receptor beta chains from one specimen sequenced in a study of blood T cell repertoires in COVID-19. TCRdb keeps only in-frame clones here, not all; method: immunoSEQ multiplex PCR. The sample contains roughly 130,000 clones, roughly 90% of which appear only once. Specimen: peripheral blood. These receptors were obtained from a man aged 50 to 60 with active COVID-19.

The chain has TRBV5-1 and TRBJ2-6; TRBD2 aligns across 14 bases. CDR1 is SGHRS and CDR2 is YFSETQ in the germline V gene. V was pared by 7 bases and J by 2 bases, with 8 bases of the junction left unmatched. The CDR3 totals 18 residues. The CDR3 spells CASYRTSGRIAGANVLTF. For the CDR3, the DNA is TGCGCCAGCTACAGGACTAGCGGGAGGATCGCTGGGGCCAACGTCCTGACTTTC.

The CDR3 sequence is CASSQDSSGRTNEQFF. The CDR3 nucleotides are TGTGCCAGCAGCCAAGACTCTAGCGGGCGCACCAATGAGCAGTTCTTC. V and J are TRBV3-1 (or the pseudogene TRBV3-2) and TRBJ2-1; 8 positions agree with TRBD2. Trimming cost V 0 bases and J 6 bases; bases outside gene matches: 7. Germline CDR1 and CDR2: LGHDT and YNNKEL (reference sequence). The CDR3 loop spans 16 amino acids.

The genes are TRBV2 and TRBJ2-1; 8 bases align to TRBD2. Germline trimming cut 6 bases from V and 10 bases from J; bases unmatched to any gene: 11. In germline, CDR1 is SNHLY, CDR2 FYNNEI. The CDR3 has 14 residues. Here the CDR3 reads CASRGSGGMEEQFF. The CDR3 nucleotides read TGTGCCAGCAGGGGGAGCGGGGGAATGGAGGAGCAGTTCTTC.

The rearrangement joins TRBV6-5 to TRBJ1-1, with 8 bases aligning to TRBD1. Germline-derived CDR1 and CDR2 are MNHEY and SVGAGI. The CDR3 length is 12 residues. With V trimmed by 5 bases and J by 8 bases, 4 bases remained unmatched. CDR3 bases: TGTGCCAGCAGTCTTCGGACAGGGGAAGCTTTCTTT. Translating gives CASSLRTGEAFF.

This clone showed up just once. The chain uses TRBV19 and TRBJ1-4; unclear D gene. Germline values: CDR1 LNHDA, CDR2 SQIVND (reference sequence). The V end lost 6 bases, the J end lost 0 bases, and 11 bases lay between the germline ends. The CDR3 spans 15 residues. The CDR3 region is CASRRGGATNEKLFF. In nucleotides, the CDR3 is TGTGCCAGTAGGCGAGGCGGTGCAACTAATGAAAAACTGTTTTTT. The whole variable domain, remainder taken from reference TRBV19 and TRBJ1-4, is DGGITQSPKYLFRKEGQNVTLSCEQNLNHDAMYWYRQDPGQGLRLIYYSQIVNDFQKGDIAEGYSVSREKKESFPLTVTSAQKNPTAFYLCASRRGGATNEKLFFGSGTQLSVL.

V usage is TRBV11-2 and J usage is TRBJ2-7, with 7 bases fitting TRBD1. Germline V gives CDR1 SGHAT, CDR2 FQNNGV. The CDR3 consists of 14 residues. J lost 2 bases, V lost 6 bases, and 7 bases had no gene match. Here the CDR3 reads CASRDPQGPYEQYF. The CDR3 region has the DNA TGTGCCAGCAGGGACCCACAGGGGCCCTACGAGCAGTACTTC.

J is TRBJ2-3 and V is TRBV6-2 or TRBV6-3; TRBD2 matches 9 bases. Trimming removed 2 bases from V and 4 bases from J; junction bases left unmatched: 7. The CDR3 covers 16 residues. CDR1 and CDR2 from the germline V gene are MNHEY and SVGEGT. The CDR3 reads CASSYALAGGADTQYF. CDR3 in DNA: TGTGCCAGCAGTTACGCCCTGGCGGGAGGGGCAGATACGCAGTATTTT.

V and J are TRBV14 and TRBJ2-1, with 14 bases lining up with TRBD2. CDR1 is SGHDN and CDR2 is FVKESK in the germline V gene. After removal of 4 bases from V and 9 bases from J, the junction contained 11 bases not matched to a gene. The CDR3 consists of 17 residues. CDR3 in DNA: TGTGCCAGCAGCCGTCATCCCGGGACTAGCGGGGGTCCTGAGCAGTTCTTC. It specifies CASSRHPGTSGGPEQFF.

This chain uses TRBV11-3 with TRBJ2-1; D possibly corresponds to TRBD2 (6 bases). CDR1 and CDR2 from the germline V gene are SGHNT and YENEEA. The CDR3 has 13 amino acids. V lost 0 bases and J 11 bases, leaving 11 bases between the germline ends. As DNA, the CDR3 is TGTGCCAGCAGCTTAGATGGGAGGAGACAGCAGTTCTTC. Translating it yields CASSLDGRRQQFF.

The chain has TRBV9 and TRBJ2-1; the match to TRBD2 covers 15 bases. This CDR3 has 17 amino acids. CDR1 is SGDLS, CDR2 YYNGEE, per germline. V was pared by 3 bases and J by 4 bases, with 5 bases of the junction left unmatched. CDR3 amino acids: CASSGPGLAGGYNEQFF. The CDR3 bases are TGTGCCAGCAGCGGACCGGGACTAGCGGGGGGATACAATGAGCAGTTCTTC.

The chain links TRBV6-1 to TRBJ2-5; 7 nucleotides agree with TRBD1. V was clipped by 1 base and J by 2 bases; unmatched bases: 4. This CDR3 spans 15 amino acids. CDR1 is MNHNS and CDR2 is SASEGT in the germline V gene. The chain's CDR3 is CASSEGRGWQETQYF. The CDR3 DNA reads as TGTGCCAGCAGTGAAGGCAGGGGGTGGCAAGAGACCCAGTACTTC.

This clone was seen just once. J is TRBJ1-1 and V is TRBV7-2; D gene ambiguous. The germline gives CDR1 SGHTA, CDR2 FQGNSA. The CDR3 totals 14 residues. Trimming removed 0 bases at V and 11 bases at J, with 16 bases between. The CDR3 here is CASSLAGPSGRAFF. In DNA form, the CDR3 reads TGTGCCAGCAGCTTAGCGGGCCCGTCGGGGAGGGCTTTCTTT.

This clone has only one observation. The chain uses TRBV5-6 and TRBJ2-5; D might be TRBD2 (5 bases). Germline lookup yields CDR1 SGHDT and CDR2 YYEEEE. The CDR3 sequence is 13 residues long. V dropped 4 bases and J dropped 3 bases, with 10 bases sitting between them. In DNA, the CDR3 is TGTGCCAGCAGCCCAGAGGGAGAAGAGACCCAGTACTTC. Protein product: CASSPEGEETQYF.

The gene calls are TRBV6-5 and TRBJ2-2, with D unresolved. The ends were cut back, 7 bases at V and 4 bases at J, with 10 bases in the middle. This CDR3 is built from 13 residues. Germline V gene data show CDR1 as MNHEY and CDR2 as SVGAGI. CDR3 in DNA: TGTGCCAGCAAGTCTCAGGTCACCGGGGAGCTGTTTTTT. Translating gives CASKSQVTGELFF.

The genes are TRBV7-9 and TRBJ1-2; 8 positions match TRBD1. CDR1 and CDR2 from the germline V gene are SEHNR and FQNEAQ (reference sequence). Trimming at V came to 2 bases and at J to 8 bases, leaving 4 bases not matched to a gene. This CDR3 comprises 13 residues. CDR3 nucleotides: TGTGCCAGCAGCTTACAGGGGGCGGGCGGCTACACCTTC. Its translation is CASSLQGAGGYTF.

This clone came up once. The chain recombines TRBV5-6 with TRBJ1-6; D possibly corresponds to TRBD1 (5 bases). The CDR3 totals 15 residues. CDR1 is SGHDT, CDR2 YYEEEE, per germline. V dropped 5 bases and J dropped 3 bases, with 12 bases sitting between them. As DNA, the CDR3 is TGTGCCAGCAGGAAGCAGGGAATCTATAATTCACCCCTCCACTTT. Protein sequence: CASRKQGIYNSPLHF. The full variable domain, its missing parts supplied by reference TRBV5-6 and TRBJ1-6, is DAGVTQSPTHLIKTRGQQVTLRCSPKSGHDTVSWYQQALGQGPQFIFQYYEEEERQRGNFPDRFSGHQFPNYSSELNVNALLLGDSALYLCASRKQGIYNSPLHFGNGTRLTVT.

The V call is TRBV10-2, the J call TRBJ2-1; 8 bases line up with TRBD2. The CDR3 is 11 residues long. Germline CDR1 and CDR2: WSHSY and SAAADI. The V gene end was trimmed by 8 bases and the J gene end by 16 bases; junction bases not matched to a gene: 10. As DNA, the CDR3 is TGCGCCAGCGAAGCCGGGACTAGTATATTCTTC. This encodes CASEAGTSIFF.

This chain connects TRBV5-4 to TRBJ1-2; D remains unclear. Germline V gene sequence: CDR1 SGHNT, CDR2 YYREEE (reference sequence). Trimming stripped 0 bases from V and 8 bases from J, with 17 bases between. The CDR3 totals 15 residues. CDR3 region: CASSLAGRAFSGYTF. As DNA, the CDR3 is TGTGCCAGCAGCTTGGCTGGGAGGGCTTTTTCCGGCTACACCTTC. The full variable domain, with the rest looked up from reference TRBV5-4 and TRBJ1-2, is ETGVTQSPTHLIKTRGQQVTLRCSSQSGHNTVSWYQQALGQGPQFIFQYYREEENGRGNFPPRFSGLQFPNYSSELNVNALELDDSALYLCASSLAGRAFSGYTFGSGTRLTVV.

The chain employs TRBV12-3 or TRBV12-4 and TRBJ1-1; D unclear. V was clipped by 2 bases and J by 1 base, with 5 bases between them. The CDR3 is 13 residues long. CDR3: CASSLRGNTEAFF. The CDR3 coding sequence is TGTGCCAGCAGTTTACGAGGGAACACTGAAGCTTTCTTT.

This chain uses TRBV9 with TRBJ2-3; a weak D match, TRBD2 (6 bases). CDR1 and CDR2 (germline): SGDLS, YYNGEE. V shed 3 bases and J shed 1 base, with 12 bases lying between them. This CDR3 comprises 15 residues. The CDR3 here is CASSGGLGGTDTQYF. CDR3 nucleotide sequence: TGTGCCAGCAGCGGGGGACTCGGGGGCACAGATACGCAGTATTTT. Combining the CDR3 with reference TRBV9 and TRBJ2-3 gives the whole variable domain DSGVTQTPKHLITATGQRVTLRCSPRSGDLSVYWYQQSLDQGLQFLIQYYNGEERAKGNILERFSAQQFPDLHSELNLSSLELGDSALYFCASSGGLGGTDTQYFGPGTRLTVL.

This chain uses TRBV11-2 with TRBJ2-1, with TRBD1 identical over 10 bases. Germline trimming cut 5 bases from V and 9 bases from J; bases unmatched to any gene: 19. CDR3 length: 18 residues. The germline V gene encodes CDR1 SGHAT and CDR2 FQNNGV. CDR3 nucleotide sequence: TGTGCCAGCAGCCCGTCCCCCGGGACAGGGGATAGATCTTCTGAGCAGTTCTTC. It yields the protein CASSPSPGTGDRSSEQFF.

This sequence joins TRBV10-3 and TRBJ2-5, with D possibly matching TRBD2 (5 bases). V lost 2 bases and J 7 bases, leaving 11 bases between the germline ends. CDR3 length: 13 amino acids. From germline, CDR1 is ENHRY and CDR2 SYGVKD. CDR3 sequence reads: CAISEGLMVTQYF. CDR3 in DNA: TGTGCCATCAGTGAGGGACTTATGGTGACCCAGTACTTC.

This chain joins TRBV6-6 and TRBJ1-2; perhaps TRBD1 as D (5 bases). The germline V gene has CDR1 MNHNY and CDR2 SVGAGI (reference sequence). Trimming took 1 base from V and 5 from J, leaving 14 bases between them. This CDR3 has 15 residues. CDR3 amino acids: CASSYLAGGGYGYTF. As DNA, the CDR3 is TGTGCCAGCAGTTACTTGGCCGGGGGAGGGTATGGCTACACCTTC.